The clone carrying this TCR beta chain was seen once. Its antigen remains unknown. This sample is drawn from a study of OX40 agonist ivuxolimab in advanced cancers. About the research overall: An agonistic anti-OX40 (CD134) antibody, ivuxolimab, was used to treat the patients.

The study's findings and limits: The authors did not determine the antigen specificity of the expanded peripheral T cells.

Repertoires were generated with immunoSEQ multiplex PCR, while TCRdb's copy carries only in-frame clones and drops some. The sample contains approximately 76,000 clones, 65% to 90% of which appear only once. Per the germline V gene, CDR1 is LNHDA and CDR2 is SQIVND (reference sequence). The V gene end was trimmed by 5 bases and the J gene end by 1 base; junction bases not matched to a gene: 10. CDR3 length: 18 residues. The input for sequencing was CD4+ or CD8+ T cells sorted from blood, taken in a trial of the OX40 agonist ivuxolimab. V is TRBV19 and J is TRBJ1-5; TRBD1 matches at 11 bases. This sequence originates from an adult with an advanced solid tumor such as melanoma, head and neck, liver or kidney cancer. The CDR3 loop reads CASSAGTGGGISNQPQHF. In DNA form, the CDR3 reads TGTGCCAGTAGTGCCGGGACAGGGGGAGGTATCAGCAATCAGCCCCAGCATTTT.